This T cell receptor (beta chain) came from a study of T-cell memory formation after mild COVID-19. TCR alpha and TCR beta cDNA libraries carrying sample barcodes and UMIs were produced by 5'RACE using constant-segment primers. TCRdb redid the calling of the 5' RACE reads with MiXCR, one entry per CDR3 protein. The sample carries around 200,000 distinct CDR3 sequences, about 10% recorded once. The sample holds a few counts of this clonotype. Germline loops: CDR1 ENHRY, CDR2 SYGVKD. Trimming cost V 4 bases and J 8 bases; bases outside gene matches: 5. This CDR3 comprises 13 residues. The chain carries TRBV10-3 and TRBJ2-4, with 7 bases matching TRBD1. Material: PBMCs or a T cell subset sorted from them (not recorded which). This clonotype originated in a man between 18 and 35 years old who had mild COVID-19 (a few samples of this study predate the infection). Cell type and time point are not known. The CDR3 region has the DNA TGTGCCATCAGTGGGGACAGTCCTTACATTCAGTACTTC. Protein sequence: CAISGDSPYIQYF.